This T cell receptor (beta chain) is from a study of beta chain features in type 1 diabetes. Study observations and caveats: Type 1 diabetes patients showed a moderate but significant shortening of TCRB CDR3s in all four CD4+ subsets. Patients' naive, central memory and Treg TCRB repertoires seemed closer to one another than those of healthy donors. Researchers cautioned that cDNA sequencing could over-represent cells with high TCR expression.

Sequenced material consisted of expressed TCRB transcripts (all of the isolated RNA was reverse transcribed). Profiled with immunoSEQ multiplex PCR; TCRdb holds only in-frame clones, not every one. Here the sample spans some 700,000 clones, roughly an eighth being singletons. This CDR3 has 11 amino acids. In germline, CDR1 is SGHAT, CDR2 FQNNGV. V shed 3 bases and J shed 9 bases, with 7 bases lying between them. Once sorted, every population was more than 95% pure. This clone turned up a few times. Its specificity is unknown. Sequencing input: naive CD4+ T cells from blood. This chain joins TRBV11-2 and TRBJ2-3; D tentatively reads TRBD1 or TRBD2 (6 bases each). The TCR was taken from a man in his late teens or twenties with type 1 diabetes. Here the CDR3 reads CASSLGGTQYF. In DNA form, the CDR3 reads TGTGCCAGCAGCTTGGGGGGCACGCAGTATTTT.